These T cell receptor beta chains were read from a single sample in a study of CD8 T cells in Susac syndrome. TCRdb passed the immunoSEQ multiplex PCR reads through MiXCR, listing each CDR3 protein once. The sample includes under 200,000 distinct CDR3 sequences, roughly 92% seen only once; the top ten take 0.12%. The sequencing input was CD4+ T cells from PBMCs. The receptors derive from a human donor with Susac syndrome. The CDR3 runs from the conserved cysteine through the conserved F or W. D genes are given only for firm matches. Some rows mark clone size as missing; the rest say once, few, many or name a class of expanded clone.

V gene,clone size,CDR3 length,J gene,D gene,CDR3 DNA,CDR3 protein
TRBV6-2/TRBV6-3,few,14,TRBJ1-5,-,TGTGCCAGCAGTTACTCTGTAGGCAATCAGCCCCAGCATTTT,CASSYSVGNQPQHF
TRBV5-6,-,15,TRBJ1-2,-,TGTGCCAGCAGCTTGGAAGGGGGGGCAAACTATGGCTACACCTTC,CASSLEGGANYGYTF
TRBV10-3,-,16,TRBJ1-5,TRBD1,TGTGCCATCAGTGACCGAGACAGGGGAGGGAATCAGCCCCAGCATTTT,CAISDRDRGGNQPQHF
TRBV29-1,-,14,TRBJ1-2,-,TGCAGCGTTTCTTTGGGGGATTCTAACTATGGCTACACCTTC,CSVSLGDSNYGYTF
TRBV18,-,16,TRBJ2-6,-,TGTGCCAGCTCAACCGGACAGATCTCTGGGGCCAACGTCCTGACTTTC,CASSTGQISGANVLTF
TRBV5-4,once,14,TRBJ1-5,TRBD1,TGTGCCAGCAGCCCAGACAGGGGGCTTCAGCCCCAGCATTTT,CASSPDRGLQPQHF
TRBV5-8,-,15,TRBJ2-5,TRBD2,TGTGCCAGCAGCCACGGACTAGCGGGGGAGGAGACCCAGTACTTC,CASSHGLAGEETQYF
TRBV6-5,-,12,TRBJ2-7,-,TGTGCCAGCAGACCGTCCAACTACGAGCAGTACTTC,CASRPSNYEQYF
TRBV7-2,-,14,TRBJ1-4,TRBD1,TGTGCCAGCAGTTTCGGGACAGGGAATGAAAAACTGTTTTTT,CASSFGTGNEKLFF
TRBV5-6,once,16,TRBJ1-5,-,TGTGCCAGCAGCTTGGAAGGAGGGGGGTTCAATCAGCCCCAGCATTTT,CASSLEGGGFNQPQHF
TRBV2,-,11,TRBJ2-7,-,TGTGCCAGCAGTGAGCAGGGGTCGCAGTACTTC,CASSEQGSQYF